This is a list of T cell receptor beta chains from one sample in a study of beta chain features in type 1 diabetes. The assay was immunoSEQ multiplex PCR, and TCRdb's table has in-frame clones only and misses some. Found here are roughly 150,000 clones, approximately 9% of them singletons; the top ten hold over 2%. Source material: central memory CD4+ T cells from blood. All receptors derive from a woman younger than 35 in good health. The CDR3 runs from the conserved cysteine through the conserved F or W. A D gene is named only where the DNA matches it firmly. Clone size, where shown, is once, few, many, or a class for clones that have expanded.

abundance	v_gene	d_gene	j_gene	CDR3aa	CDR3nt
.	TRBV6-1	TRBD1	TRBJ2-3	CASSGTGGLTDTQYF	TGTGCCAGCAGTGGGACAGGGGGCCTGACAGATACGCAGTATTTT
few	TRBV25-1	.	TRBJ2-7	CASREDTVNSYEQYF	TGTGCCAGCAGAGAGGACACTGTGAACTCCTACGAGCAGTACTTC
.	TRBV11-2	TRBD2	TRBJ2-3	CASSLGTLAGVSDTQYF	TGTGCCAGCAGCTTAGGCACTCTAGCGGGAGTGTCTGATACGCAGTATTTT
few	TRBV4-1	TRBD1	TRBJ2-3	CASSQDSRGSTDTQYF	TGCGCCAGCAGCCAAGATTCCAGGGGGAGCACAGATACGCAGTATTTT
few	TRBV7-2	TRBD2	TRBJ2-1	CASSPPGLAGHNEQFF	TGTGCCAGCAGCCCCCCGGGACTAGCGGGTCACAATGAGCAGTTCTTC
few	TRBV14	.	TRBJ1-6	CASSQDWRGRSPLHF	TGTGCCAGCAGCCAAGATTGGCGGGGGCGTTCACCCCTCCACTTT
.	TRBV7-6	.	TRBJ1-5	CASSLAGGNNQPQHF	TGTGCCAGCAGCTTAGCAGGAGGCAATAATCAGCCCCAGCATTTT
.	TRBV10-3	TRBD1	TRBJ2-6	CAISANRQGPSGANVLTF	TGTGCCATCAGTGCTAATCGACAGGGCCCCTCTGGGGCCAACGTCCTGACTTTC
few	TRBV30	TRBD1	TRBJ1-5	CASSHRGGQPQHF	TGTGCCTCCTCGCACAGGGGTGGACAGCCCCAGCATTTT
.	TRBV2	TRBD2	TRBJ2-5	CASSAGLAAQETQYF	TGTGCCAGCAGCGCGGGACTAGCAGCACAAGAGACCCAGTACTTC
few	TRBV5-4	.	TRBJ2-3	CASSQDSRGTADTQYF	TGCGCCAGCAGCCAAGATAGTCGGGGGACTGCAGATACGCAGTATTTT
few	TRBV6-5	TRBD2	TRBJ2-4	CASSYTAGGNIQYF	TGTGCCAGCAGTTACACAGCGGGGGGGAACATTCAGTACTTC
few	TRBV13	TRBD1	TRBJ2-7	CASSTLGQGGGDEQYF	TGTGCCAGCAGCACCTTGGGACAGGGTGGAGGGGACGAGCAGTACTTC
.	TRBV6-6	TRBD1	TRBJ1-6	CASSLGQTNSPLHF	TGTGCCAGCAGTTTGGGACAGACTAATTCACCCCTCCACTTT
few	TRBV28	TRBD1	TRBJ2-3	CASSPPLGTGTTDTQYF	TGTGCCAGCAGCCCCCCCCTGGGGACAGGGACCACAGATACGCAGTATTTT
few	TRBV7-8	.	TRBJ2-3	CASSLATSTDTQYF	TGTGCCAGCAGCTTAGCGACTAGCACAGATACGCAGTATTTT
few	TRBV5-4	TRBD2	TRBJ2-5	CASSGARLAGGETQYF	TGTGCCAGCAGCGGAGCCCGACTAGCGGGAGGAGAGACCCAGTACTTC
few	TRBV10-3	.	TRBJ2-5	CAISEVTDQETQYF	TGTGCCATCAGCGAGGTAACGGACCAAGAGACCCAGTACTTC
.	TRBV30	.	TRBJ2-1	CAWSLGSSYNEQFF	TGTGCCTGGAGTTTGGGGAGCTCCTACAATGAGCAGTTCTTC
few	TRBV5-1	.	TRBJ1-5	CASSLEGGGNQPQHF	TGCGCCAGCAGCTTGGAGGGAGGAGGCAATCAGCCCCAGCATTTT
few	TRBV30	TRBD1	TRBJ1-1	CAWSDSGGESKAFF	TGTGCCTGGAGTGACTCAGGGGGCGAGTCGAAAGCTTTCTTT
.	TRBV30	TRBD1	TRBJ1-1	CAWRARQGWGNTEAFF	TGTGCCTGGAGGGCCCGACAGGGCTGGGGGAACACTGAAGCTTTCTTT
few	TRBV2	.	TRBJ1-2	CASRGGAKYGYTF	TGTGCCAGCAGAGGCGGGGCTAAATATGGCTACACCTTC
few	TRBV7-8	.	TRBJ1-5	CASSLGRDTSNQPQHF	TGTGCCAGCAGCTTAGGGCGAGACACTAGCAATCAGCCCCAGCATTTT
.	TRBV5-8	TRBD2	TRBJ2-1	CASSLVGTSGGSHNEQFF	TGTGCCAGCAGCTTGGTGGGGACTAGCGGGGGGAGTCACAATGAGCAGTTCTTC
few	TRBV5-6	.	TRBJ2-7	CASSLFGASYEQYF	TGTGCCAGCAGCTTGTTTGGGGCATCCTACGAGCAGTACTTC
.	TRBV30	.	TRBJ1-2	CAWSVTFGRGGGYTF	TGTGCCTGGAGTGTAACGTTCGGGAGGGGTGGCGGCTACACCTTC
.	TRBV18	.	TRBJ1-2	CASSPNLGLQGNYGYTF	TGTGCCAGCTCCCCAAACTTGGGACTTCAAGGGAACTATGGCTACACCTTC
many	TRBV7-2	TRBD2	TRBJ2-3	CASSYQSGSRDTQYF	TGTGCCAGCAGCTACCAGAGCGGGAGTCGAGATACGCAGTATTTT
.	TRBV19	TRBD1	TRBJ1-2	CASSTPGGNYGYTF	TGTGCCAGTAGTACCCCAGGGGGAAACTATGGCTACACCTTC
few	TRBV27	TRBD1	TRBJ1-1	CASSPRTGSWNTEAFF	TGTGCCAGCAGTCCACGGACAGGGAGTTGGAACACTGAAGCTTTCTTT
.	TRBV30	TRBD1	TRBJ1-1	CAWKNRGTEAFF	TGTGCCTGGAAAAACAGGGGCACTGAAGCTTTCTTT
few	TRBV7-8	TRBD1	TRBJ2-1	CASSLERTGNEQFF	TGTGCCAGCAGCTTAGAACGGACAGGGAATGAGCAGTTCTTC
.	TRBV4-3	.	TRBJ1-2	CASSQEISGYGYTF	TGCGCCAGCAGCCAAGAGATCTCCGGTTATGGCTACACCTTC
.	TRBV6-1	.	TRBJ1-1	CASSAARGTEAFF	TGTGCCAGCTCCGCCGCGCGAGGGACTGAAGCTTTCTTT
.	TRBV7-8	.	TRBJ2-1	CASSLSVYNEQFF	TGTGCCAGCAGCTTATCGGTATACAATGAGCAGTTCTTC
.	TRBV18	TRBD1	TRBJ1-1	CASSPPTGVNTEAFF	TGTGCCAGCTCACCCCCGACAGGGGTAAACACTGAAGCTTTCTTT
few	TRBV10-3	.	TRBJ2-7	CAISAGGLSYEQYF	TGTGCCATCAGTGCTGGGGGCCTCTCCTACGAGCAGTACTTC
.	TRBV7-9	.	TRBJ1-2	CASSLGGDYGYTF	TGTGCCAGCAGCTTAGGGGGGGACTATGGCTACACCTTC
few	TRBV27	.	TRBJ1-4	CASTSVRGNNEKLFF	TGTGCCAGCACATCAGTAAGGGGGAATAATGAAAAACTGTTTTTT
few	TRBV9	.	TRBJ1-1	CASSETIEDTEAFF	TGTGCCAGCAGCGAGACGATCGAGGACACTGAAGCTTTCTTT
few	TRBV2	TRBD1	TRBJ1-5	CASSWDSRQPQHF	TGTGCCAGCAGTTGGGACAGTCGACAGCCCCAGCATTTT
.	TRBV6-5	TRBD1	TRBJ1-2	CASSYPGQSYGYTF	TGTGCCAGCAGTTACCCGGGACAGTCCTATGGCTACACCTTC
.	TRBV18	.	TRBJ1-1	CASSPQNRNTEAFF	TGTGCCAGCTCACCACAAAACAGGAACACTGAAGCTTTCTTT
.	TRBV18	.	TRBJ1-2	CASSRALTENYGYTF	TGTGCCAGTTCAAGGGCCTTGACAGAGAACTATGGCTACACCTTC
.	TRBV7-3	TRBD2	TRBJ2-1	CASSPRLAGGNEQFF	TGTGCCAGCAGCCCAAGACTAGCGGGGGGCAATGAGCAGTTCTTC
.	TRBV30	TRBD1	TRBJ1-5	CAWSRGHNQPQHF	TGTGCCTGGAGTAGGGGGCACAATCAGCCCCAGCATTTT
.	TRBV7-2	.	TRBJ2-3	CASSSRRGGDTQYF	TGTGCCAGCAGCTCCCGGCGAGGGGGAGATACGCAGTATTTT
few	TRBV27	.	TRBJ2-7	CASSTYVGSRSYEQYF	TGTGCCAGCAGCACTTATGTCGGGTCTCGGTCCTACGAGCAGTACTTC
many	TRBV29-1	TRBD1	TRBJ2-1	CSAQGARDRPNYNEQFF	TGCAGCGCCCAGGGGGCCAGGGATCGACCCAATTACAATGAGCAGTTCTTC
.	TRBV7-9	.	TRBJ2-1	CASSSGEGEQFF	TGTGCCAGCAGCTCCGGCGAGGGTGAGCAGTTCTTC
.	TRBV7-2	.	TRBJ2-2	CASSITTGELFF	TGTGCCAGCAGCATTACTACCGGGGAGCTGTTTTTT
few	TRBV5-1	.	TRBJ2-7	CASSSPDSAYEQYF	TGCGCCAGCAGCTCTCCCGACAGTGCCTACGAGCAGTACTTC
few	TRBV7-2	TRBD2	TRBJ2-1	CASSLTSGSNEQFF	TGTGCCAGCAGCTTGACTAGCGGCTCCAATGAGCAGTTCTTC
.	TRBV9	.	TRBJ2-7	CASSVEKGFSEQYF	TGTGCCAGCAGCGTAGAGAAGGGGTTTAGCGAGCAGTACTTC
few	TRBV7-2	.	TRBJ1-1	CASSLGGGRTEAFF	TGTGCCAGCAGCTTAGGCGGGGGGAGAACTGAAGCTTTCTTT
.	TRBV6-6	TRBD1	TRBJ2-7	CASSYDRDEQYF	TGTGCCAGCAGTTACGACAGGGACGAGCAGTACTTC
.	TRBV7-2	TRBD1	TRBJ2-3	CASSLSRRDRGWDTQYF	TGTGCCAGCAGCCTCTCTCGCCGAGACAGGGGGTGGGATACGCAGTATTTT
few	TRBV11-2	.	TRBJ2-3	CASSLVLRSTRGDTQYF	TGTGCCAGCAGCTTGGTTCTGCGGTCGACTAGGGGAGATACGCAGTATTTT
few	TRBV7-2	.	TRBJ2-2	CASSFTGLTGELFF	TGTGCCAGCAGCTTTACTGGGCTCACCGGGGAGCTGTTTTTT